This paragraph reports one TCR beta chain. As yet, its antigen is unknown. This entry belongs to a study of shared clonotypes between healthy human individuals. Study-wide findings and caveats: When compared with the clonotypes that were shared by all four sorted-subset donors, the non-shared clonotypes turned out to have lower generation probabilities. Several donors held approximately 5% of naive CD4 clonotypes in common.

Both subsets, CD45RA+ naive and CD45RA-negative memory, were split from the CD4+ cells. Per sorted-subset replicate PCR, input was roughly 200 ng DNA, representing 30,000 or so T cell genomes. Assay: immunoSEQ multiplex PCR; the TCRdb copy retains only in-frame clones and omits some. This sample has approximately 530,000 clones, with 90% to 96% found just once. Per the germline V gene, CDR1 is SGHVS and CDR2 is FQNEAQ. Trimming removed 5 bases from V and 2 bases from J; junction bases left unmatched: 5. The CDR3 spans 14 residues. The sample consisted of naive CD4+ T cells sorted from blood. Subset specified: CD45RA+ positively selected. This TCR was sampled from a woman aged 30 to 39 in good health. The chain combines TRBV7-8 with TRBJ2-7, with TRBD1 identical over 8 bases. CDR3 sequence: CASSTRTGTYEQYF. CDR3 coding DNA: TGTGCCAGCAGCACCCGGACAGGGACCTACGAGCAGTACTTC.